The 26 T cell receptor beta chains reported below all come from one sample, sequenced in a study of beta chain features in type 1 diabetes. Every isolated RNA sample was fully reverse transcribed, so sequencing captured expressed TCRB transcripts. Assay used: immunoSEQ multiplex PCR; TCRdb lists only in-frame clones, some missing. The data contain about 410,000 clones, about 14% of them seen just once; the ten biggest clones take up about 0.04%. The specimen sequenced was naive CD4+ T cells from blood. The receptor set was obtained from a man aged 30 to 39 in good health.

The rearrangement links TRBV29-1 to TRBJ2-3; D gene unclear. Germline CDR1 and CDR2: SQVTM and ANQGSEA. This CDR3 has 13 residues. Trimming removed 5 bases at V and 0 bases at J, with 9 bases between. For the CDR3, the DNA is TGCAGCGTTTCCTGGCAGAGCACAGATACGCAGTATTTT. This sequence encodes CSVSWQSTDTQYF.

This clone was seen more than once but under ten times. This chain links TRBV30 with TRBJ1-2; 7 nucleotides agree with TRBD1. The germline CDR1 and CDR2 sequences are GTSNPN and SVGIG (reference sequence). The ends lost 2 bases at V and 0 bases at J; junction bases unmatched: 6. This CDR3 contains 15 residues. The CDR3 region is CAWSYGTVTNYGYTF. The CDR3 region has the DNA TGTGCCTGGAGTTACGGGACAGTTACTAACTATGGCTACACCTTC.

V and J are TRBV2 and TRBJ2-7; TRBD2 agrees at 8 bases. Trimming at V came to 5 bases and at J to 9 bases, leaving 9 bases not matched to a gene. From germline, CDR1 is SNHLY and CDR2 FYNNEI. The CDR3 sequence is 13 residues long. Here the CDR3 reads CASSSLRSGGQYV. Written as DNA, the CDR3 is TGTGCCAGCAGTAGCTTGAGGAGCGGGGGGCAGTACGTC.

This chain links TRBV25-1 with TRBJ1-2, with 12 bases identical to TRBD1. Trimming removed 7 bases from V and 7 bases from J; junction bases left unmatched: 4. CDR1 is MGHDK, CDR2 SYGVNS, per germline. This CDR3 is 13 amino acids long. The CDR3 sequence is CASTLGQGAGYTF. In nucleotides, the CDR3 is TGTGCCAGCACCTTGGGACAGGGGGCTGGCTACACCTTC.

This rearrangement joins TRBV6-5 to TRBJ1-2; TRBD1 might be the D (5 bases). CDR3 length: 13 residues. Germline CDR1 MNHEY, CDR2 SVGAGI. The V gene lost 4 bases and the J gene lost 8 bases, with 14 bases spanning the gap. CDR3 sequence reads: CASSSYRNSGYTF. In DNA, the CDR3 is TGTGCCAGCAGTTCCTACAGGAACTCCGGCTACACCTTC.

Of note for this clone: Different DNA sequences within this sample yield the same CDR3. The V call is TRBV9, the J call TRBJ1-1; 7 bases fit TRBD1. The CDR3 extends over 14 amino acids. V gave up 2 bases and J gave up 1 base; unmatched junction bases: 2. Germline lookup yields CDR1 SGDLS and CDR2 YYNGEE. In DNA form, the CDR3 reads TGTGCCAGCAGCGTGGGGACAGCGAACACTGAAGCTTTCTTT. Protein sequence: CASSVGTANTEAFF.

The V gene is TRBV5-1, the J gene TRBJ2-1, with 11 bases lining up with TRBD2. The CDR3 is made up of 15 amino acids. After removal of 1 base from V and 8 bases from J, the junction contained 5 bases not matched to a gene. In germline, CDR1 is SGHRS, CDR2 YFSETQ. For the CDR3, the DNA is TGCGCCAGCAGCTTGTACACTAGCGGGAGCTATGAGCAGTTCTTC. Translation gives CASSLYTSGSYEQFF.

This clone was detected many times. This sequence joins TRBV29-1 and TRBJ2-1; 7 bases map to TRBD1. J lost 8 bases, V lost 4 bases, and 5 bases had no gene match. Germline-derived CDR1 and CDR2 are SQVTM and ANQGSEA. The CDR3 is 12 amino acids. CDR3 bases: TGCAGCGTTGGCCGGACAGGAGATGAGCAGTTCTTC. Protein sequence: CSVGRTGDEQFF.

This clone was detected only a few times. The junction shows a germline mismatch at one end, possibly a read error. The chain employs TRBV19 and TRBJ2-1; tentative D call: TRBD1 (6 bases). CDR3 length: 15 amino acids. Germline CDR1 reads LNHDA; CDR2 reads SQIVND (reference sequence). The CDR3 DNA reads TGTGCCAGTAGTCTAGACAGGAGCTCCTACAATGAGCAGTTCTTC. Translated: CASSLDRSSYNEQFF.

The chain recombines TRBV9 with TRBJ2-1; TRBD2 agrees at 8 bases. Germline V gene lookup returns CDR1 SGDLS and CDR2 YYNGEE. The CDR3 consists of 17 residues. Trimming cost V 4 bases and J 0 bases; bases outside gene matches: 9. The CDR3 reads CASSTSQRESSYNEQFF. DNA of the CDR3: TGTGCCAGCAGCACAAGTCAGCGGGAGAGCTCCTACAATGAGCAGTTCTTC. Full variable domain (outside the CDR3, taken from reference TRBV9 and TRBJ2-1): DSGVTQTPKHLITATGQRVTLRCSPRSGDLSVYWYQQSLDQGLQFLIQYYNGEERAKGNILERFSAQQFPDLHSELNLSSLELGDSALYFCASSTSQRESSYNEQFFGPGTRLTVL.

The V gene is TRBV29-1, the J gene TRBJ1-2; D call uncertain. This CDR3 has 12 amino acids. Germline CDR1 and CDR2: SQVTM and ANQGSEA. The V end was cut by 2 bases, the J end by 5 bases, with 9 bases between. The CDR3 DNA reads TGCAGCGTTGAAAGGGAGTTGTATGGCTACACCTTC. Its protein product is CSVERELYGYTF.

This clone occurred a few times. The chain joins TRBV4-2 to TRBJ1-2, with D unresolved. Germline V lookup: CDR1 LGHNA, CDR2 YNFKEQ. Trimming pared 4 bases from V and 3 bases from J, leaving 15 bases between. This CDR3 spans 15 amino acids. CDR3 residues: CASSPRVQFHYGYTF. For the CDR3, the DNA is TGTGCCAGCAGCCCACGGGTTCAGTTCCACTATGGCTACACCTTC.

This clone was counted only a few times. The V call is TRBV9, the J call TRBJ2-1; a weak D match, TRBD2 (6 bases). V gave up 4 bases and J gave up 5 bases, with 16 bases separating them. Germline V gene data show CDR1 as SGDLS and CDR2 as YYNGEE. The CDR3 has 15 amino acids. CDR3 residues: CASSSRIGGNNEQFF. The CDR3 nucleotides read TGTGCCAGCAGCTCGCGGATAGGCGGGAACAATGAGCAGTTCTTC.

The V gene is TRBV15, the J gene TRBJ2-7; 7 bases agree with TRBD2. Unmatched junction bases numbered 6, after V lost 1 base and J lost 3 bases. The germline V gene encodes CDR1 LNHNV and CDR2 YYDKDF (reference sequence). The CDR3 is made up of 15 amino acids. Written as DNA, the CDR3 is TGTGCCACCAGCAGAGTCGCCGGGAGGCTCTACGAGCAGTACTTC. This gives the protein CATSRVAGRLYEQYF.

Remarks on this clone: One end of the junction is discordant with germline, which a read error may explain. V is TRBV11-2 and J is TRBJ2-7; no clear D gene. The CDR3 contains 12 residues. The germline CDR1 and CDR2 sequences are SGHAT and FQNNGV. CDR3 region: CASSSPDLLENF. CDR3 nucleotides: TGTGCCAGCAGCTCCCCGGACCTCCTTGAGAACTTC.

The rearrangement joins TRBV29-1 to TRBJ1-2; 7 bases fit TRBD1. The CDR3 is made up of 13 amino acids. V shed 6 bases, J shed 4 bases, and the junction held 8 bases outside the gene matches. Germline V CDR1 and CDR2: SQVTM, ANQGSEA. CDR3 in DNA: TGCAGCGTGAAAGGGGGCGAGGTCTATGGCTACACCTTC. As protein: CSVKGGEVYGYTF.

The V and J genes are TRBV9 and TRBJ2-1; 11 bases are a match to TRBD2. V lost 3 bases, J lost 0 bases, and 5 bases stayed unmatched. The CDR3 runs to 17 residues. Germline V lookup: CDR1 SGDLS, CDR2 YYNGEE. This CDR3 reads CASSAGLAGSSYNEQFF. CDR3 nucleotides: TGTGCCAGCAGCGCAGGACTAGCGGGTAGCTCCTACAATGAGCAGTTCTTC.

This clone occurred a few times. This chain connects TRBV5-4 to TRBJ2-3; TRBD2 agrees at 7 bases. V shed 4 bases and J 4 bases; nucleotides not matched to a gene: 12. The CDR3 has 16 residues. CDR1 and CDR2 from the germline V gene are SGHNT and YYREEE (reference sequence). DNA for the CDR3: TGTGCCAGCAGCCCGGTTGGCGGGAGTTTTGCAGATACGCAGTATTTT. Its translation: CASSPVGGSFADTQYF. Full variable domain (outside the CDR3, taken from reference TRBV5-4 and TRBJ2-3): ETGVTQSPTHLIKTRGQQVTLRCSSQSGHNTVSWYQQALGQGPQFIFQYYREEENGRGNFPPRFSGLQFPNYSSELNVNALELDDSALYLCASSPVGGSFADTQYFGPGTRLTVL.

The chain employs TRBV30 and TRBJ2-1; D call uncertain. V lost 4 bases and J lost 0, with 7 bases in between. Per the germline V gene, CDR1 is GTSNPN and CDR2 is SVGIG (reference sequence). This CDR3 has 13 residues. This CDR3 is CAWIRYSYNEQFF. The CDR3 DNA sequence: TGTGCCTGGATACGGTACTCCTACAATGAGCAGTTCTTC.

This chain connects TRBV10-3 to TRBJ1-2; 8 bases are shared with TRBD1. Germline V gene lookup returns CDR1 ENHRY and CDR2 SYGVKD. The CDR3 contains 13 residues. Trimming at V came to 2 bases and at J to 7 bases, leaving 3 bases not matched to a gene. The CDR3 sequence is CAISERTGSGYTF. Written as DNA, the CDR3 is TGTGCCATCAGTGAGAGGACAGGGAGTGGCTACACCTTC.

Concerning this clone itself: This same CDR3 is encoded by further DNA sequences in the sample. The gene calls are TRBV5-1 and TRBJ2-6; D unresolved. Germline V gene sequence: CDR1 SGHRS, CDR2 YFSETQ. The V gene lost 0 bases and the J gene lost 0 bases, with 1 base spanning the gap. CDR3 length equals 14 residues. The CDR3 region has the DNA TGCGCCAGCAGCTTGGACTCTGGGGCCAACGTCCTGACTTTC. It translates to CASSLDSGANVLTF.

This chain joins TRBV30 and TRBJ2-1; perhaps TRBD2 as D (5 bases). The CDR3 loop spans 15 amino acids. The V gene lost 0 bases and the J gene lost 4 bases, with 13 bases spanning the gap. Germline V gene lookup returns CDR1 GTSNPN and CDR2 SVGIG (reference sequence). In DNA, the CDR3 is TGTGCCTGGAGTGTTGGAGTAGCGAGTTACAATGAGCAGTTCTTC. This sequence encodes CAWSVGVASYNEQFF.

At least ten counts were recorded for this clone. This rearrangement joins TRBV7-9 to TRBJ2-1; D gene unclear. V dropped 5 bases and J dropped 6 bases, with 11 bases sitting between them. The CDR3 totals 13 residues. The germline CDR1 and CDR2 sequences are SEHNR and FQNEAQ (reference sequence). The DNA for the CDR3 is TGTGCCAGCAGCCCAGACACTTTCAATGAGCAGTTCTTC. As protein: CASSPDTFNEQFF.

V usage is TRBV14 and J usage is TRBJ2-2; no clear D. V shed 0 bases and J shed 2 bases, with 4 bases lying between them. The CDR3 totals 14 residues. Germline V lookup: CDR1 SGHDN, CDR2 FVKESK. The CDR3 DNA reads TGTGCCAGCAGCCAAGATGTAAACACCGGGGAGCTGTTTTTT. This sequence encodes CASSQDVNTGELFF.

This clone was found a few times. The sample carries other DNA sequences with the same CDR3. This chain joins TRBV18 and TRBJ2-5; no clear D. The CDR3 length is 13 residues. The V end lost 3 bases, the J end lost 1 base, and 6 bases lay between the germline ends. CDR1 is KGHSH and CDR2 is LQKENI in the germline V gene. CDR3: CASSPGLQETQYF. In DNA, the CDR3 is TGTGCCAGCTCACCGGGCCTCCAAGAGACCCAGTACTTC.

This clone has more than one count but fewer than ten. This sequence joins TRBV15 and TRBJ2-5; no reliable D call. Per germline, CDR1 LNHNV and CDR2 YYDKDF (reference sequence). This CDR3 has 13 amino acids. V was pared by 3 bases and J by 3 bases, with 8 bases between. The CDR3 coding sequence is TGTGCCACCAGCAGGAACTGGGAAGAGACCCAGTACTTC. This gives the protein CATSRNWEETQYF. The complete variable domain, with remaining parts taken from reference TRBV15 and TRBJ2-5, reads DAMVIQNPRYQVTQFGKPVTLSCSQTLNHNVMYWYQQKSSQAPKLLFHYYDKDFNNEADTPDNFQSRRPNTSFCFLDIRSPGLGDTAMYLCATSRNWEETQYFGPGTRLLVL.